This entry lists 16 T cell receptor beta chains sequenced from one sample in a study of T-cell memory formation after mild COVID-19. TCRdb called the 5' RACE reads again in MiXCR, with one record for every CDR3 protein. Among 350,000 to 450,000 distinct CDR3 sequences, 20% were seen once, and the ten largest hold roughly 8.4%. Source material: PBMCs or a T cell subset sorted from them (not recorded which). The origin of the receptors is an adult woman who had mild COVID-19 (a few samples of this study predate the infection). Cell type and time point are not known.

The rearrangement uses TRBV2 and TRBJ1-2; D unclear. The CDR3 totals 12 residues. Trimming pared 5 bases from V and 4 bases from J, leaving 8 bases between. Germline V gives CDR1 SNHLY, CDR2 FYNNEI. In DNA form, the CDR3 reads TGTGCCAGCAGTACGAGTCCCTATGGCTACACCTTC. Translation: CASSTSPYGYTF.

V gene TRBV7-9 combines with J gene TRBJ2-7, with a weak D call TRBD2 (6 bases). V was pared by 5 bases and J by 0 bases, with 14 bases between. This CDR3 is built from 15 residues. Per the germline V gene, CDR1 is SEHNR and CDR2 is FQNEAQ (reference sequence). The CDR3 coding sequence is TGTGCCAGCAGCCCAAAGGTTAGCGGCTCCTACGAGCAGTACTTC. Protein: CASSPKVSGSYEQYF. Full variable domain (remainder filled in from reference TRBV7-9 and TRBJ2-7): DTGVSQNPRHKITKRGQNVTFRCDPISEHNRLYWYRQTLGQGPEFLTYFQNEAQLEKSRLLSDRFSAERPKGSFSTLEIQRTEQGDSAMYLCASSPKVSGSYEQYFGPGTRLTVT.

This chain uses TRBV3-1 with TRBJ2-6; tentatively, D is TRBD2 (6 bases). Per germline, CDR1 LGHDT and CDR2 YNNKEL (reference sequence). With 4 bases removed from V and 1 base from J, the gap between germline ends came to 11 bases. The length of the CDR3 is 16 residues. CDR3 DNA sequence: TGTGCCAGCAGCCCCCAGGGACTGTCTGGGGCCAACGTCCTGACTTTC. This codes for CASSPQGLSGANVLTF.

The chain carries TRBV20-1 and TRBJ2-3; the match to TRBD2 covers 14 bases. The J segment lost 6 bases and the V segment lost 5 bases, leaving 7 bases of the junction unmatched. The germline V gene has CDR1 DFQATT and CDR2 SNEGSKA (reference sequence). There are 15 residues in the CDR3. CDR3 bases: TGCAGTGCTGAGGGACTAGCGGGAGAGGGGGATACGCAGTATTTT. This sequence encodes CSAEGLAGEGDTQYF.

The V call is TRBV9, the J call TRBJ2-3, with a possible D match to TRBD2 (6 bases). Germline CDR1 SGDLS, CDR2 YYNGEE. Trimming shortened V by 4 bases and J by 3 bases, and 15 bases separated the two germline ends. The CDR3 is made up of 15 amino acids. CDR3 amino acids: CASSPYLEGTDTQYF. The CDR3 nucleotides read TGTGCCAGCAGCCCATACTTGGAGGGTACAGATACGCAGTATTTT.

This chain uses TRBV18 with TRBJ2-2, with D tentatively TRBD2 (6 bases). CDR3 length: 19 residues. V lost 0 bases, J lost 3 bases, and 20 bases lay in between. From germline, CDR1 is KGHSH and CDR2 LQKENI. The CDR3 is CASSPPSTSWLVYTGELFF. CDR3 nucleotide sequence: TGTGCCAGCTCACCACCGAGTACTAGCTGGTTGGTTTACACCGGGGAGCTGTTTTTT.

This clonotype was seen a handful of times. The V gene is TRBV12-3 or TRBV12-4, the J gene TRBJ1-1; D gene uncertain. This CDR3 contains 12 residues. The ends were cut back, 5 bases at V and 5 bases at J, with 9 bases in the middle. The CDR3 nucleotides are TGTGCCAGCAGTGAGGGATGGACTGAAGCTTTCTTT. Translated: CASSEGWTEAFF.

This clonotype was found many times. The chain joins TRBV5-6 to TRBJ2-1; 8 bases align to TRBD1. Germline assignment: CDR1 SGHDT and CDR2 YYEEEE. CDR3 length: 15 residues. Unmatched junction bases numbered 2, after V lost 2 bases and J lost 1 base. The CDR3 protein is CASSLQGGSYNEQFF. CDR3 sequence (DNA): TGTGCCAGCAGCTTACAGGGGGGATCCTACAATGAGCAGTTCTTC.

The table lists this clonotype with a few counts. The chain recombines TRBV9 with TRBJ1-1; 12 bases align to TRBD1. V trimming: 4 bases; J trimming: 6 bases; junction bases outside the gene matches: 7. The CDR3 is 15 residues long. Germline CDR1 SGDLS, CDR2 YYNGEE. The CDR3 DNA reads TGTGCCAGCAGCCCCCATGGGGACAGGGGGCCTGAAGCTTTCTTT. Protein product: CASSPHGDRGPEAFF.

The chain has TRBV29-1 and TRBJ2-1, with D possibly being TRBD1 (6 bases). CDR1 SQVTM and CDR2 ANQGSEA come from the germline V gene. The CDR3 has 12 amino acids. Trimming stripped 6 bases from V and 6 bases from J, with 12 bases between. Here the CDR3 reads CSVTTGSNEQFF. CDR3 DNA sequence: TGCAGCGTCACTACAGGGTCCAATGAGCAGTTCTTC.

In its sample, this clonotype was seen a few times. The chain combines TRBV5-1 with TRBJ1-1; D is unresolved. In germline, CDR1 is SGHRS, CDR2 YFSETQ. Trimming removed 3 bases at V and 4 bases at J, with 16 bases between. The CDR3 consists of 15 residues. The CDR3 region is CASSSMTASGTEAFF. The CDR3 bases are TGCGCCAGCAGCTCGATGACGGCCTCGGGCACTGAAGCTTTCTTT.

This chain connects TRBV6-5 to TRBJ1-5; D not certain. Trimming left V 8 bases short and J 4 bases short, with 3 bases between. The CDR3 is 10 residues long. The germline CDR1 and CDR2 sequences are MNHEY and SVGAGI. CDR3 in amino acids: CASRNQPQHF. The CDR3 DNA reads TGTGCCAGCCGTAATCAGCCCCAGCATTTT.

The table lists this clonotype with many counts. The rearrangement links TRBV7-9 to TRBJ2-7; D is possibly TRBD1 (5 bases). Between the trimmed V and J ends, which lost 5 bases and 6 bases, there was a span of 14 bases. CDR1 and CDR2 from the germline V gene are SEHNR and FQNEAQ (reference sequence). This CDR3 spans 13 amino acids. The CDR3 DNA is TGTGCCAGCAGCCCCGATAAGGGGCCCGAGCAGTACTTC. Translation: CASSPDKGPEQYF.

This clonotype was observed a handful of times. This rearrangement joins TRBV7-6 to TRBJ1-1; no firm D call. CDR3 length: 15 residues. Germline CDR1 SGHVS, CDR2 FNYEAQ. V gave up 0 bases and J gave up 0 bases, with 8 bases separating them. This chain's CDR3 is CASSLASQMNTEAFF. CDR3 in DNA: TGTGCCAGCAGCTTAGCATCCCAAATGAACACTGAAGCTTTCTTT.

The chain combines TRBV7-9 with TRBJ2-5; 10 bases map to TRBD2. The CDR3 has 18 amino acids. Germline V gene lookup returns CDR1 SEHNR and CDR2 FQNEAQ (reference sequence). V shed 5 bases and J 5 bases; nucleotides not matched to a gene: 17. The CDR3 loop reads CASSPPQVRLAGVETQYF. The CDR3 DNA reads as TGTGCCAGCAGCCCCCCGCAGGTGAGGCTAGCGGGAGTGGAGACCCAGTACTTC.

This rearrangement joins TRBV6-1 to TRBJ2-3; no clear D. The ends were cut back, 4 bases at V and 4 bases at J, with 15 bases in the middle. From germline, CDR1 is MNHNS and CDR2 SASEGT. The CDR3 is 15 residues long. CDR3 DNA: TGTGCCAGCAGTGCTACTCCTCCAGGCCCAGATACGCAGTATTTT. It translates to CASSATPPGPDTQYF.